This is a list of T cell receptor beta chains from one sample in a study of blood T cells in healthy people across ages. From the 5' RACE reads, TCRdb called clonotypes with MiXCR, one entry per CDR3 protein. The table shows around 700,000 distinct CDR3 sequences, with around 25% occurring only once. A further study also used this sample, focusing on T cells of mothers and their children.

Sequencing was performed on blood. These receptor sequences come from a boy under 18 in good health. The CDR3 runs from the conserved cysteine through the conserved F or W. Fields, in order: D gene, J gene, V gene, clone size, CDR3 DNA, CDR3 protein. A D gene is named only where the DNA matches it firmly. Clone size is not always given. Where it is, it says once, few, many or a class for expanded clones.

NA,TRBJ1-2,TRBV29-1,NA,TGCAGCGTTGAAGATCAATGGCCGCCGTCTACCTTC,CSVEDQWPPSTF
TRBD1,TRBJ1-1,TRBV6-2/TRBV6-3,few,TGTGCCAGCAGTTACTCGACGCGGGGACAGATTAACACTGAAGCTTTCTTT,CASSYSTRGQINTEAFF
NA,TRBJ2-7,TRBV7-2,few,TGTGCCAGCAGACCAACAGCCACTTCCTTCTACGAGCAGTACTTC,CASRPTATSFYEQYF
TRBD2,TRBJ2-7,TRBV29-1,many,TGCAGCGTTGAGCTGGGACTAGCGGGAGAAGGCGAGCAGTACTTC,CSVELGLAGEGEQYF
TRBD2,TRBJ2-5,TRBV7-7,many,TGTGCTAGCAGCTCCTCCCCGGGAGCGGGAGTTGGTGAGACCCAGTACTTC,CASSSSPGAGVGETQYF
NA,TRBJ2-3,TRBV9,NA,TGTGCCAGCAGCGCGGCAGATAGCACAGATACGCAGTATTTT,CASSAADSTDTQYF
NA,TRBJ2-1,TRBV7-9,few,TGTGCCAGCAGCTCCTATGACCCCTTCGATGAGCAGTTCTTC,CASSSYDPFDEQFF
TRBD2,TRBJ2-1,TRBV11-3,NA,TGTGCCAGCAGTCCTCTGACAGCGGGGACCTACAATGAGCAGTTCTTC,CASSPLTAGTYNEQFF
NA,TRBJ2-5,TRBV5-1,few,TGCGCCAGCAAAGCGGAAGGAGAGACCCAGTACTTC,CASKAEGETQYF
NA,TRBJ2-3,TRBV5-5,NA,TGTGCCAGCAGCTTGGAGGTTAGCACAGATACGCAGTATTTT,CASSLEVSTDTQYF
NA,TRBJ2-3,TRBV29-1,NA,TGCAGCGTGGACCCTCCTAGCACAGATACGCAGTATTTT,CSVDPPSTDTQYF
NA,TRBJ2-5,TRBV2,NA,TGTGCCAACACCTCGGGGACCCAGTACTTC,CANTSGTQYF
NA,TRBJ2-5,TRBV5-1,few,TGCGCCAGCAGCTTGGAGGGAGTGGTCTACGAGCAGCACTTC,CASSLEGVVYEQHF
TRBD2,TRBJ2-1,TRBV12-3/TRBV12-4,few,TGTGCCAGCAGGCTAGCGGGAGGGCCCAATGAGCAGTTCTTC,CASRLAGGPNEQFF
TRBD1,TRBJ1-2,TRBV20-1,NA,TGCAGTGCTAGCAACCCGGGACAGGGGGCCGGCTACACCTTC,CSASNPGQGAGYTF
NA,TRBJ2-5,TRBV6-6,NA,TGTGCCAGCAGTTACTTTACAGGAGGGGAGACCCAGTACTTC,CASSYFTGGETQYF
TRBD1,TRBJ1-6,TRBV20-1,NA,TGCAGTGCCAGAGTTTCGACAGGGGGCACTAATTCACCCCTCCACTTT,CSARVSTGGTNSPLHF
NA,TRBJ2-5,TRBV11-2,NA,TGTGCCAGCAGCTTAGGCTGGGGTTCAGAGACCCAGTACTTC,CASSLGWGSETQYF
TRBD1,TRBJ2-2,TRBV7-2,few,TGTGCCAGCAGCTTAGTACAGGGGGCAGTCGGGGAGCTGTTTTTT,CASSLVQGAVGELFF
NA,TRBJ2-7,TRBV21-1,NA,TGTGCCAGCAGCACCACCCTTCTCGAAGTCGCTTGCTACGAGCAGTACTTC,CASSTTLLEVACYEQYF
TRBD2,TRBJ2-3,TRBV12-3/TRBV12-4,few,TGTGCCAGCAGTTACACGCGGGGCGGGAGGGTAGATACGCAGTATTTT,CASSYTRGGRVDTQYF
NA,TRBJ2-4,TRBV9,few,TGTGCCAGCAGCGTAGCTATGGGGCCGGCCGACATTCAGTACTTC,CASSVAMGPADIQYF
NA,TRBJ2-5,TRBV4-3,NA,TGCGCCAGCAGCCAAGTAGGGTCTCTCCAAGAGACCCAGTACTTC,CASSQVGSLQETQYF
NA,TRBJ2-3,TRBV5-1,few,TGCGCCAGCAGCTTACCTCTCGGTGTAGAGCCGAGGGAGTGGACAGATACGCAGTATTTT,CASSLPLGVEPREWTDTQYF
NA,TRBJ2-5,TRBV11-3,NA,TGTGCCAGCAGCCGGCGACAGAACCAAGAGACCCAGTACTTC,CASSRRQNQETQYF
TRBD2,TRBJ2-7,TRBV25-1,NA,TGTGCCAGCAGTGAATACGTAGCGGGAGGTCCCCACGAGCAGTACTTC,CASSEYVAGGPHEQYF
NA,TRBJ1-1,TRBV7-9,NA,TGTGCCAGCACCCTTAGATCGGGGGAGAACACTGAAGCTTTCTTT,CASTLRSGENTEAFF
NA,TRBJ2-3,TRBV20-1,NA,TGCAGTGCAGATTCAAGGGCATCTGGCACAGATACGCAGTATTTT,CSADSRASGTDTQYF
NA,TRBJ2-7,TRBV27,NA,TGTGCCAGCAGTTTATTATATAAGCCCTACGGGCAGTACTTC,CASSLLYKPYGQYF
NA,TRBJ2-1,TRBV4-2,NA,TGTGCCAGCAGCCAAGATTGGGGTTTCTCCTACAATGAGCAGTTCTTC,CASSQDWGFSYNEQFF
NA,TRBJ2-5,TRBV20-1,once,TGCAGTGCTAGAAGAAAAGAGACCCAGTACTTC,CSARRKETQYF
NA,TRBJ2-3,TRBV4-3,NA,TGCGCCAGCAGCCAAGATGGCCCGGGGGCCGTCGGCACAGATACGCAGTATTTT,CASSQDGPGAVGTDTQYF
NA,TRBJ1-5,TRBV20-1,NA,TGCAGTGCTGGTTCCCGGGAACAGCCCCAGCATTTT,CSAGSREQPQHF
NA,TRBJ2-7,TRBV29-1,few,TGCAGCGTTGAAGACGGTAGGGGCTCTTCCTACGAGCAGTACTTC,CSVEDGRGSSYEQYF
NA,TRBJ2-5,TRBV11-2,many,TGTGCCAGCAGCCAGAACCCGTTAGCAGAGACCCAGTACTTC,CASSQNPLAETQYF
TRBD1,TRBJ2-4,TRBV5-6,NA,TGTGCCAGCAGCCTATCGACAGGGATCCAAAACATTCAGTACTTC,CASSLSTGIQNIQYF
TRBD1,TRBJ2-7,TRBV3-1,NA,TGTGCCAGCACCTTAGGACCCACCGGGACAGGGTCGTACGAGCAGTACTTC,CASTLGPTGTGSYEQYF
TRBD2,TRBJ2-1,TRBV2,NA,TGTGCCAGCAGTCAACTAGCGGGATACAATGAGCAGTTCTTC,CASSQLAGYNEQFF
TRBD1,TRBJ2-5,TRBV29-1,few,TGCAGCGTCAAGACAGGGGTGATAGAGACCCAGTACTTC,CSVKTGVIETQYF
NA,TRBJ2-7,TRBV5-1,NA,TGCGCCAGCAGCTTGGGCGGGCTAACCCCCTACGAGCAGTACTTC,CASSLGGLTPYEQYF
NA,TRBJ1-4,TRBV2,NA,TGTGCCTACACAGGGCTCGGCGAAAAACTGTTTTTT,CAYTGLGEKLFF
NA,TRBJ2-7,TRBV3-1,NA,TGTGCCAGCAGCGAAGATGGGGCAGGGGTGATCTACGAGCAGTACTTC,CASSEDGAGVIYEQYF
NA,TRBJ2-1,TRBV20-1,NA,TGCAGTGCTAGCGGGGGTGTAAATGAGCAGTTCTTC,CSASGGVNEQFF
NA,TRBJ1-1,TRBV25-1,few,TGTGCCAGCAGTGAACGGAGGGACACTGAAGCTTTCTTT,CASSERRDTEAFF
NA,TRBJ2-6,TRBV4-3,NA,TGCGCCAGCACCCAAGAACCACGCCCTGGGGCCAACGTCCTGACTTTC,CASTQEPRPGANVLTF
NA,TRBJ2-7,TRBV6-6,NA,TGTGCCAGCAGTCCCCCGACGAATTCCTACGAGCAGTACTTC,CASSPPTNSYEQYF
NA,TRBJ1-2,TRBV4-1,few,TGCGCCAGCAGCCAAGATCCTCTCTGGTGGGGTTTCTACACCTTC,CASSQDPLWWGFYTF
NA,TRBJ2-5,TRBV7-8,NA,TGTGCCAGCAGCCCTCGTGGGTCCAGAGGTGGGACCCAGTACTTC,CASSPRGSRGGTQYF
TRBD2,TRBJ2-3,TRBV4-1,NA,TGCGCCAGCAGCCGCAAGACGGGAAAGGGAACTAGCGGGACCGCAGATACGCAGTATTTT,CASSRKTGKGTSGTADTQYF